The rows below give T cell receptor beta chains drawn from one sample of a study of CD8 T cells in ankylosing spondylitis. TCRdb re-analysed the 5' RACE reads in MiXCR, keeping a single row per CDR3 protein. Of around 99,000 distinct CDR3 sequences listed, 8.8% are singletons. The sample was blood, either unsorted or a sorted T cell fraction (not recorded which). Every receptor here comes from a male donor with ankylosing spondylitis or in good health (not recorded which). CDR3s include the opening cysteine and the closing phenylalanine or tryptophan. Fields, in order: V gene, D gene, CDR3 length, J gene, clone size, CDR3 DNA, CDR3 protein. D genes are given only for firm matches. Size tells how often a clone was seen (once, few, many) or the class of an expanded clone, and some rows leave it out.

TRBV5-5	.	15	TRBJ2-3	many	TGTGCCAGCAGCCCCGGGACAACCAGCACAGATACGCAGTATTTT	CASSPGTTSTDTQYF
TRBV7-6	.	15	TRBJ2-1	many	TGTGCCAGCGGGGGAGAGGTAGCGAGCTACAATGAGCAGTTCTTC	CASGGEVASYNEQFF
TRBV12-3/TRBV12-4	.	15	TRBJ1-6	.	TGTGCCAGCAGTTTAACGGGTACGGGGGTTTCACCCCTCCACTTT	CASSLTGTGVSPLHF
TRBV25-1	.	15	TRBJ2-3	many	TGTGCCAGCAGTAGGGCTGACGGACTCACAGATACGCAGTATTTT	CASSRADGLTDTQYF
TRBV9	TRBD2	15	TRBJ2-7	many	TGTGCCAGCGTCGGAGGGCTAGCGGGCTCCTACGAGCAGTACTTC	CASVGGLAGSYEQYF
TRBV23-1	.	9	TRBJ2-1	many	TGCGCCAGCTCAAGAGGCCCGATCTTC	CASSRGPIF
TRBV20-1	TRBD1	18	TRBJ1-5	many	TGCAGTGCTAGACCCATCATGGCACAGGGGGCTGCAAATCAGCCCCAGCATTTT	CSARPIMAQGAANQPQHF
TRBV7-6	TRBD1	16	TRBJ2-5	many	TGTGCCAGCAGCCTCAGGGGGAGACAGATCCAAGAGACCCAGTACTTC	CASSLRGRQIQETQYF
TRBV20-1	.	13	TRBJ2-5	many	TGCAGTGCGGGACTTGCGGTTGAAGAGACCCAGTACTTC	CSAGLAVEETQYF
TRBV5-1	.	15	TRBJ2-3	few	TGCGCCAGCAGCTTGGCAGGGGTTGGAACAGATACGCAGTATTTT	CASSLAGVGTDTQYF
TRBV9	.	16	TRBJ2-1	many	TGTGCCAGCAGCGCCAACCTACGGGGGAGTAACAATGAGCAGTTCTTC	CASSANLRGSNNEQFF
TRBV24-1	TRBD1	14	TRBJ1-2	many	TGTGCCACCAGTGACCTTCGACAGGGTAGCGGCTACACCTTC	CATSDLRQGSGYTF
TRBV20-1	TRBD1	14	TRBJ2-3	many	TGCAGTGCTAGAGAAGCACAGGGGTCAGATACGCAGTATTTT	CSAREAQGSDTQYF
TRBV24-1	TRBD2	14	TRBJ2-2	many	TGTGCCACCAGTGATTTCGGGGGGACCGGGGAGCTGTTTTTT	CATSDFGGTGELFF
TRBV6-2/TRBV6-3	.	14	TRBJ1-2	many	TGTGCCAGCAGTCGACGGGACAACGCCTATGGCTACACCTTC	CASSRRDNAYGYTF
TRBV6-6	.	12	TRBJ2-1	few	TGTGCCAGCAGTTACGGGAGCAATGAGCAGTTCTTC	CASSYGSNEQFF
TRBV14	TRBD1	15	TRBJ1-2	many	TGTGCCAGCAGCTCGCGGACAGGGTACAACTATGGCTACACCTTC	CASSSRTGYNYGYTF
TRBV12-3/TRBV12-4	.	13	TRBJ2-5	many	TGTGCCAGCAGTCCAGGGTATGAGGAGACCCAGTACTTC	CASSPGYEETQYF
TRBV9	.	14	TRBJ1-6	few	TGTGCCAGCAGCGTACGAGTGTGGGATTCACCCCTCCACTTT	CASSVRVWDSPLHF
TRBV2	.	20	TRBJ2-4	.	TGTGCCAGCAAAGGCCCCCCAGGGGTTGAAGGGCCTTTGGACAAAAACATTCAGTACTTC	CASKGPPGVEGPLDKNIQYF
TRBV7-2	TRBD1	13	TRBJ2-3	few	TGTGCCAGCAGCTGGACAGGGGCTGATACGCAGTATTTT	CASSWTGADTQYF
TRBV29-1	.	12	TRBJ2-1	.	TGCAGCGTTTACGTGGCAGACAATGAGCAGTTCTTC	CSVYVADNEQFF
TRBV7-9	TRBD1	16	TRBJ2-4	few	TGTGCCAGCAGCCACCGACAGGGACGGGGATCAAACATTCAGTACTTC	CASSHRQGRGSNIQYF
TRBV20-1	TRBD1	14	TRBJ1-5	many	TGCAGTGCTCGGGACAGGGGTGGCAATCAGCCCCAGCATTTT	CSARDRGGNQPQHF
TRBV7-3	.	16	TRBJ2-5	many	TGTGCCAGCAGCCCTACCGGGGCGGGACGGCAAGAGACCCAGTACTTC	CASSPTGAGRQETQYF
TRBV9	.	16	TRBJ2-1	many	TGTGCCAGCAGCCCAGCGGCCGGTAGCTCCTACAATGAGCAGTTCTTC	CASSPAAGSSYNEQFF
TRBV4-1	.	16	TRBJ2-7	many	TGCGCCAGCAGCCATGCCCTAGAAATCAATATGTACGAGCAGTACTTC	CASSHALEINMYEQYF
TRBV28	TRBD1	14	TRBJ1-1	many	TGTGCCAGCAGTATAAGGACAGGATACACTGAAGCTTTCTTT	CASSIRTGYTEAFF
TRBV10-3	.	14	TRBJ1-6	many	TGTGCCGTCCGGGACAATTCGGACAATTCACCCCTCCACTTT	CAVRDNSDNSPLHF
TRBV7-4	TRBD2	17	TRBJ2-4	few	TGTGCCAGCAGCTTCCTCGCAGCGGGGGGGCGGTCGGACATTCAGTACTTC	CASSFLAAGGRSDIQYF
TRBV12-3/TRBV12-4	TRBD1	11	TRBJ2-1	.	TGTGCCAGCAGTTTTGGGACAGGGAAACGATTC	CASSFGTGKRF
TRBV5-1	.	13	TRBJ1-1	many	TGCGCCAGCAGCCCTCGACAGAACACTGAAGCTTTCTTT	CASSPRQNTEAFF
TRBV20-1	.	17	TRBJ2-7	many	TGCAGTGCTCCCCAATCCCCCAGCGGGTTAAGCTCCTACGAGCAGTACTTC	CSAPQSPSGLSSYEQYF
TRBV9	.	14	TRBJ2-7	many	TGTGCCAGCAGCGGATCCAGGGGTTTCGACGAGCAGTACTTC	CASSGSRGFDEQYF
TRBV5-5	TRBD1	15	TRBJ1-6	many	TGTGCCAGCAGCCTGTCAGGGGGCGTGAGTTCACCCCTCCACTTT	CASSLSGGVSSPLHF
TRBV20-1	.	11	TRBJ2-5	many	TGCAGTGCTAGAGGGGCAGAGACCCAGTACTTC	CSARGAETQYF
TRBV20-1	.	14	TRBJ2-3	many	TGCAGTGCTAGAACGCGCAGGGGCACAGATACGCAGTATTTT	CSARTRRGTDTQYF
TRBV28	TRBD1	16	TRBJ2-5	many	TGTGCCAGCAGTTTAGTGGCAGGGGGCGTACGAGAGACCCAGTACTTC	CASSLVAGGVRETQYF
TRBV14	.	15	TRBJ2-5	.	TGTGCCAGCAGCCAAGATCGGACCGTGGGGGAGACCCAGTACTTC	CASSQDRTVGETQYF
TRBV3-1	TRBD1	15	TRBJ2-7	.	TGTGCCAGCAGCCAATCCGAGACAGGGTACTACGAGCAGTACTTC	CASSQSETGYYEQYF
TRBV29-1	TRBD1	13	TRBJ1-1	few	TGCAGCGCTTCGACAGGGGGAAACACTGAAGCTTTCTTT	CSASTGGNTEAFF
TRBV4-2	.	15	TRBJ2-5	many	TGTGCCAGCAGCCCACATCTTTTGGAGCGGGAGACCCAGTACTTC	CASSPHLLERETQYF
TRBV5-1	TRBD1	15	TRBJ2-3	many	TGCGCCAGCAGCTTGGACGGACAGGAGGCAGATACGCAGTATTTT	CASSLDGQEADTQYF
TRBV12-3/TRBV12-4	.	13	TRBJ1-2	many	TGTGCCAGCACCGCGGGAGGGAACTATGGCTACACCTTC	CASTAGGNYGYTF
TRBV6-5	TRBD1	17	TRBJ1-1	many	TGTGCCAGCAGTTCCCCCGGGACAGGGGGTGGGAGCACTGAAGCTTTCTTT	CASSSPGTGGGSTEAFF
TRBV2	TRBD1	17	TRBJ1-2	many	TGTGCCAGCAGTGCCATTTCGGACAGGCGCCCTTCCTATGGCTACACCTTC	CASSAISDRRPSYGYTF
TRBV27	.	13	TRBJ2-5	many	TGTGCCAGCTCCTCCTCCCCGGTGGAGACCCAGTACTTC	CASSSSPVETQYF
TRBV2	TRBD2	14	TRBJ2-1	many	TGTGCCAGCATCGCGGGACTAACGAACAATGAGCAGTTCTTC	CASIAGLTNNEQFF
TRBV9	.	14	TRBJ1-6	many	TGTGCCAGCAGCGTGACTCTCACCTATTCACCCCTCCACTTT	CASSVTLTYSPLHF
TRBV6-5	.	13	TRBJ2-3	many	TGTGCCAGCAGTTACTCCCGGTCAGATACGCAGTATTTT	CASSYSRSDTQYF
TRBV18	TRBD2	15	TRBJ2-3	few	TGTGCCAGCTCATCGCAGCGGGGGGGCCCAGATACGCAGTATTTT	CASSSQRGGPDTQYF